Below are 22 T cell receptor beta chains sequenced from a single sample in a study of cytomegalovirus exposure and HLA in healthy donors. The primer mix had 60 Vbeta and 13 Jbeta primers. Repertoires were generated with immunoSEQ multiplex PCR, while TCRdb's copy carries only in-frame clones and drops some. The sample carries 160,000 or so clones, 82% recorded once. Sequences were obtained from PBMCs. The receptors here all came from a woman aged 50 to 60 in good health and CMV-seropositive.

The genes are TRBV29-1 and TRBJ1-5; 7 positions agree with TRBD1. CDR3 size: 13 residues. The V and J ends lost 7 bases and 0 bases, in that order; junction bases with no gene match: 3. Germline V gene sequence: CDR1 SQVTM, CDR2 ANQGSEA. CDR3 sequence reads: CSAGTDSNQPQHF. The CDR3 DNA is TGCAGCGCCGGGACAGATAGCAATCAGCCCCAGCATTTT.

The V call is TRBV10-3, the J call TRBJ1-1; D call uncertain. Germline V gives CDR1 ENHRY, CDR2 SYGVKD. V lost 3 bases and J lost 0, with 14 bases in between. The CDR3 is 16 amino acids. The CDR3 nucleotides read TGTGCCATCAGTGACCCACAGTTTAAGATGAACACTGAAGCTTTCTTT. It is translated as CAISDPQFKMNTEAFF.

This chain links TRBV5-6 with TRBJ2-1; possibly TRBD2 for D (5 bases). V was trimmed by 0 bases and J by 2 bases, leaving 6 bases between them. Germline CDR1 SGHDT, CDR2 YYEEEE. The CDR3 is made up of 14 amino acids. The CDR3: CASSLGLTYNEQFF. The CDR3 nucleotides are TGTGCCAGCAGCTTGGGACTAACCTACAATGAGCAGTTCTTC.

CDR3 sequence reads: CASSPPWGRPYEQYF. In DNA form, the CDR3 reads TGTGCCAGCTCACCACCGTGGGGGCGGCCCTACGAGCAGTACTTC. V is TRBV18 and J is TRBJ2-7; D may be TRBD1 (6 bases). The V end lost 0 bases, the J end lost 2 bases, and 11 bases lay between the germline ends. The V gene's germline CDR1 is KGHSH and CDR2 LQKENI. The CDR3 runs 15 residues. The full variable domain, its missing parts supplied by reference TRBV18 and TRBJ2-7, is NAGVMQNPRHLVRRRGQEARLRCSPMKGHSHVYWYRQLPEEGLKFMVYLQKENIIDESGMPKERFSAEFPKEGPSILRIQQVVRGDSAAYFCASSPPWGRPYEQYFGPGTRLTVT.

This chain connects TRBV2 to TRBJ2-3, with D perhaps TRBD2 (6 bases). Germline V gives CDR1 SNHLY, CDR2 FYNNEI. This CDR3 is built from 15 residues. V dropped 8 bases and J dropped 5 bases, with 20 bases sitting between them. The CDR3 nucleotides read TGTGCCAGCCCCCGAGGAGGCGGGGTTGGAGATACGCAGTATTTT. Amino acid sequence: CASPRGGGVGDTQYF. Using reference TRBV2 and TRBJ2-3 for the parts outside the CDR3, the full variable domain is EPEVTQTPSHQVTQMGQEVILRCVPISNHLYFYWYRQILGQKVEFLVSFYNNEISEKSEIFDDQFSVERPDGSNFTLKIRSTKLEDSAMYFCASPRGGGVGDTQYFGPGTRLTVL.

The CDR3 sequence: CASSLSGGAQYEQYF. The CDR3 DNA follows: TGTGCCAGCAGCTTAAGCGGGGGGGCTCAGTACGAGCAGTACTTC. The chain couples TRBV7-2 to TRBJ2-7; 10 nucleotides agree with TRBD2. Per the germline V gene, CDR1 is SGHTA and CDR2 is FQGNSA. The length of the CDR3 is 15 residues. The ends lost 2 bases at V and 4 bases at J; junction bases unmatched: 5.

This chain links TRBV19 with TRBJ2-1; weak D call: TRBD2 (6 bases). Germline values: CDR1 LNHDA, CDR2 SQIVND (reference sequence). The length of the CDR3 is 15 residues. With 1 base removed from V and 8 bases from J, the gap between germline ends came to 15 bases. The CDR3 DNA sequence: TGTGCCAGTAGTATAGCGGGCCCAGCGGGCTATGAGCAGTTCTTC. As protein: CASSIAGPAGYEQFF.

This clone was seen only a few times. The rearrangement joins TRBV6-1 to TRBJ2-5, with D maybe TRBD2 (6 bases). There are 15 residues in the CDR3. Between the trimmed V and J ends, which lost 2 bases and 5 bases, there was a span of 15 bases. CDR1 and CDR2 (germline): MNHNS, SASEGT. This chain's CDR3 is CASSESFREVETQYF. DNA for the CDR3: TGTGCCAGCAGTGAATCTTTCAGGGAGGTGGAGACCCAGTACTTC.

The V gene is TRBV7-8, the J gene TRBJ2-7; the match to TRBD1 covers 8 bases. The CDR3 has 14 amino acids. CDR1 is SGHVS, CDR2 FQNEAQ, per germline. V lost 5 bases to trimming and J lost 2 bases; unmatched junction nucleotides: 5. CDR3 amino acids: CASSRDRPTYEQYF. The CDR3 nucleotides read TGTGCCAGCAGCCGGGACAGGCCGACCTACGAGCAGTACTTC. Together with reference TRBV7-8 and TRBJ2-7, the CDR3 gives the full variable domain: GAGVSQSPRYKVAKRGQDVALRCDPISGHVSLFWYQQALGQGPEFLTYFQNEAQLDKSGLPSDRFFAERPEGSVSTLKIQRTQQEDSAVYLCASSRDRPTYEQYFGPGTRLTVT.

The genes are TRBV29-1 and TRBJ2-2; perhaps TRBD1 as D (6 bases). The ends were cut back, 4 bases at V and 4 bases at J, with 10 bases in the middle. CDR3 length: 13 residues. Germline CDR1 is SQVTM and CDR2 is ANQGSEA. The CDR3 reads CSVVDSSTGELFF. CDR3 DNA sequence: TGCAGCGTTGTGGACAGTAGCACCGGGGAGCTGTTTTTT.

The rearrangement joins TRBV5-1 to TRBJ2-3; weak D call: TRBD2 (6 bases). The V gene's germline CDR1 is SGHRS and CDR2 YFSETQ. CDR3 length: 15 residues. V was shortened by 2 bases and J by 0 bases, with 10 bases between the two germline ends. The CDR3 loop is CASSFRDSSTDTQYF. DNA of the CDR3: TGCGCCAGCAGCTTCCGGGACTCCAGCACAGATACGCAGTATTTT. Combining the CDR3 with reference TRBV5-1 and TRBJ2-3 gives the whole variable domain KAGVTQTPRYLIKTRGQQVTLSCSPISGHRSVSWYQQTPGQGLQFLFEYFSETQRNKGNFPGRFSGRQFSNSRSEMNVSTLELGDSALYLCASSFRDSSTDTQYFGPGTRLTVL.

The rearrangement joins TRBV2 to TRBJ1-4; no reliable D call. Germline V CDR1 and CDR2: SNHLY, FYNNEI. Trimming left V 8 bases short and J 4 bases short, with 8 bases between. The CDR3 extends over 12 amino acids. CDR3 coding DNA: TGTGCCAGCCAGAACCGTAATGAAAAACTGTTTTTT. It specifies CASQNRNEKLFF. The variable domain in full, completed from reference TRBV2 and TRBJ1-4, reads EPEVTQTPSHQVTQMGQEVILRCVPISNHLYFYWYRQILGQKVEFLVSFYNNEISEKSEIFDDQFSVERPDGSNFTLKIRSTKLEDSAMYFCASQNRNEKLFFGSGTQLSVL.

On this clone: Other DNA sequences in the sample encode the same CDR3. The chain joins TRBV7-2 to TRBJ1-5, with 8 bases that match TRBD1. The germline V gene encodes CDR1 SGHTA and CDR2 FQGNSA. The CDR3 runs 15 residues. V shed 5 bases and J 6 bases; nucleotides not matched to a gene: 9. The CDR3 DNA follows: TGTGCCAGCAGCCTAGACAGGGGATATCTTCAGCCCCAGCATTTT. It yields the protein CASSLDRGYLQPQHF.

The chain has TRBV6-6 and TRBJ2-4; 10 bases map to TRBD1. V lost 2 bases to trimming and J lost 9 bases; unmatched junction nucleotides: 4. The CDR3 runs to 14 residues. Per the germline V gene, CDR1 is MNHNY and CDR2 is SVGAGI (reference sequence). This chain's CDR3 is CASSYPDRGTIQYF. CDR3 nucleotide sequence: TGTGCCAGCAGTTACCCGGACAGGGGGACCATTCAGTACTTC.

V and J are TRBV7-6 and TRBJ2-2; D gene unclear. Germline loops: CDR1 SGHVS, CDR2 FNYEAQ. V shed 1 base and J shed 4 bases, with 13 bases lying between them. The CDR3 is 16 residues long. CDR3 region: CASSLVSVQSTGELFF. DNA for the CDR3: TGTGCCAGCAGCTTAGTCTCAGTACAGTCCACCGGGGAGCTGTTTTTT.

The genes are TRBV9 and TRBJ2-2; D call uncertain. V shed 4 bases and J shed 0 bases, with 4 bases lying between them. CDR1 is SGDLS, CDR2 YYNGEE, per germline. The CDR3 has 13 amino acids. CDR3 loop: CASSLANTGELFF. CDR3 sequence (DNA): TGTGCCAGCAGCCTTGCGAACACCGGGGAGCTGTTTTTT. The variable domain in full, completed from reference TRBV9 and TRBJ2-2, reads DSGVTQTPKHLITATGQRVTLRCSPRSGDLSVYWYQQSLDQGLQFLIQYYNGEERAKGNILERFSAQQFPDLHSELNLSSLELGDSALYFCASSLANTGELFFGEGSRLTVL.

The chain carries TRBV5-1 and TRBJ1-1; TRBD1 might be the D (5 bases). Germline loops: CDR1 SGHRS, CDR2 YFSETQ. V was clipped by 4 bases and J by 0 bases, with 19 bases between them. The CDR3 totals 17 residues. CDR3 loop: CASSPGSGVLLNTEAFF. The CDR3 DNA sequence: TGCGCCAGCAGCCCCGGGTCGGGGGTGCTACTGAACACTGAAGCTTTCTTT.

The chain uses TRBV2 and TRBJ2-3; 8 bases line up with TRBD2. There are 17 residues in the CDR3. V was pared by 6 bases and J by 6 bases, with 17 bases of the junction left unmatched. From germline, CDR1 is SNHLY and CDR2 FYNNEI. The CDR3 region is CASRRSVLSGGGDTQYF. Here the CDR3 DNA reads TGTGCCAGCAGGAGGAGTGTATTAAGCGGGGGCGGGGATACGCAGTATTTT.

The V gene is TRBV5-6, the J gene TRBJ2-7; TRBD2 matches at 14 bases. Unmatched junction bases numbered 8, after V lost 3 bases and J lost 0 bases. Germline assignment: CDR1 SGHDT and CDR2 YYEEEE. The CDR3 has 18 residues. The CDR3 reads CASSSPFGTSGSSYEQYF. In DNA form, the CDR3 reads TGTGCCAGCAGCTCCCCTTTTGGGACTAGCGGGAGCTCCTACGAGCAGTACTTC.

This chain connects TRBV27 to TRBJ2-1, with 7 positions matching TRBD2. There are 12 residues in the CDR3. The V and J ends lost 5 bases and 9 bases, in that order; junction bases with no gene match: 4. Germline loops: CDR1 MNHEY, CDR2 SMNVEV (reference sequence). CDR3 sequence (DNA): TGTGCCAGCAGTCCGTGGGGGGGTGAGCAGTTCTTC. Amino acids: CASSPWGGEQFF.

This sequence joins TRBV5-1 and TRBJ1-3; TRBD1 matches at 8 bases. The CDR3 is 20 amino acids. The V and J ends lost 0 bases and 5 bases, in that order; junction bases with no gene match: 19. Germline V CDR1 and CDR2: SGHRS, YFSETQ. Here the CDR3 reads CASSLGQGQATTGLRNTIYF. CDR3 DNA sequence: TGCGCCAGCAGCTTGGGACAGGGACAGGCCACGACAGGCTTAAGAAACACCATATATTTT.

CDR3 DNA: TGTGCCAGCTCACTAGGCGGGAATCGTAACGAGCAGTACTTC. This translates into CASSLGGNRNEQYF. The J gene is TRBJ2-7, the V gene TRBV18, with TRBD2 as a possible D gene (6 bases). V lost 4 bases and J lost 5, with 15 bases in between. Germline values: CDR1 KGHSH, CDR2 LQKENI. The CDR3 spans 14 residues.